Listed below are T cell receptor beta chains from one sample, sequenced in a study of T cells in Graves' hyperthyroidism and ophthalmopathy. TCRdb recomputed calls from the multiplex PCR reads with MiXCR, one row per CDR3 protein. Altogether around 760,000 distinct CDR3 sequences are present, over 35% being singletons, with the ten largest covering around a third. Input material: blood. Receptor source: a woman aged 40-49 years with Graves' hyperthyroidism. The CDR3 runs from the conserved cysteine through the conserved F or W. Each record gives: J gene, V gene, clone size, D gene, CDR3 DNA, CDR3 protein. The D gene is left open where the match is weak. Clone size appears in some rows only: once, few, many, or a class for an expanded clone.

TRBJ1-1,TRBV7-2,few,NA,TGTGCCAGCAGCTCCTTTGGGGCGAACACTGAAGCTTTCTTT,CASSSFGANTEAFF
TRBJ1-2,TRBV6-6,many,NA,TGTGCCAGCAGTTACGGGCAGGGGCCCCGCGGCGCCTTC,CASSYGQGPRGAF
TRBJ1-6,TRBV20-1,few,NA,TGCAGTGCTAGAGATACTCGCCCCAGCTCCTATAATTCACCCCTCCACTTT,CSARDTRPSSYNSPLHF
TRBJ1-3,TRBV6-5,NA,NA,TGTGCCAGCAGTTACGGACACGCGGACTCTGGAAACACCATATATTTT,CASSYGHADSGNTIYF
TRBJ1-5,TRBV24-1,NA,NA,TGTGCCAGCAGCTCATATGTTGGGGGCCAGCCCCAGCATTTT,CASSSYVGGQPQHF
TRBJ1-2,TRBV29-1,many,NA,TGCACCACAGCCGTAGGCAACTATGGCTACACCTTC,CTTAVGNYGYTF
TRBJ2-7,TRBV6-5,many,NA,TGTGCCAGCAGTTACGGTGCAGGGCTGGCCTACGAGCAGTACTTC,CASSYGAGLAYEQYF
TRBJ2-7,TRBV7-9,many,NA,TGTGCCAGCAGCTCCGGGCCTGACTACGAGCAGTACTTC,CASSSGPDYEQYF
TRBJ1-2,TRBV19,many,NA,TGTGCCAGTAGTATCGCGGCGACAGGAGGCTACACCTTC,CASSIAATGGYTF
TRBJ2-1,TRBV19,NA,NA,TGTGCCAGTAGTGACCGACAAAAGAATGAGCAGTTCTTC,CASSDRQKNEQFF
TRBJ2-2,TRBV5-1,NA,NA,TGCGCCAGCAGCCAACCGGGACACATCACCGGGGAGCTGTTTTTT,CASSQPGHITGELFF
TRBJ1-2,TRBV15,many,NA,TGTGCCACCAGCAGTAATCCCCCTGGGGTAATGGGGGACTATGGCTACACCTTC,CATSSNPPGVMGDYGYTF
TRBJ1-1,TRBV11-1,once,TRBD1,TGTACCAGCAGCTTACAGGGCGACGCTGGACAGGGGGCGAGTTTGTCGAACACTGAAGCTTTCTTT,CTSSLQGDAGQGASLSNTEAFF
TRBJ1-3,TRBV7-3,many,NA,TGTGCCAGCAGCTTTGGTCCGGGGATCGGAAACACCATATATTTT,CASSFGPGIGNTIYF
TRBJ2-7,TRBV11-2,many,NA,TGCGCCAGCAGCTTGGAAGCTGGTGAGCAGTACTTC,CASSLEAGEQYF
TRBJ2-5,TRBV5-5,few,NA,TGTGCCAGCAGACCAGGGATCCAAGAGACCCAGTACTTC,CASRPGIQETQYF
TRBJ1-3,TRBV7-9,NA,NA,TGTGCCAGCAGCAAGGGGCCCGGGACTGGAAACACCATATATTTT,CASSKGPGTGNTIYF
TRBJ2-5,TRBV29-1,NA,TRBD1,TGCAGCGTTGATGACAGGGGAGCCCAGTACTTC,CSVDDRGAQYF
TRBJ1-2,TRBV10-2,NA,NA,TGTGCCAGCAGTGAAGCCCAGGAAGCGGACTACACCTTC,CASSEAQEADYTF
TRBJ1-4,TRBV4-3,NA,NA,TGCGCCAGCAGCCAAGGGCCGTTTCCCCGAGAGGCTGAAAAACTGTTTTTT,CASSQGPFPREAEKLFF
TRBJ1-5,TRBV14,many,NA,TGTGCCAGCAGCCAAGTTGGACAGCCCCAGCATTTT,CASSQVGQPQHF
TRBJ1-2,TRBV29-1,many,TRBD1,TGCAGCGCTGACAGGGGAGGGTTCTATGGCTACACCTTC,CSADRGGFYGYTF
TRBJ2-7,TRBV25-1,NA,NA,TGTGCCACCCTAACCCGGGGGAGCTTGAGCTACGAGCAGTACTTC,CATLTRGSLSYEQYF
TRBJ1-2,TRBV11-2,many,NA,TGTGCCAGCAGCTCCCTTGGGGCCAGGTTGTACGGCTACACCTTC,CASSSLGARLYGYTF
TRBJ2-5,TRBV7-9,many,NA,TGTGCCAGCAGCTTAGCGCGGACAGCGGGGACCCAGTACTTC,CASSLARTAGTQYF
TRBJ2-3,TRBV20-1,NA,TRBD1,TGCAGTGCCGACGGGGACAGGGGACAAGATACGCAGTATTTT,CSADGDRGQDTQYF
TRBJ1-4,TRBV4-1,NA,NA,TGCGCCAGCAGCCAAGTAGGGTTGGGGGCGGGAGCCACTAATGAAAAACTGTTTTTT,CASSQVGLGAGATNEKLFF
TRBJ1-5,TRBV20-1,NA,NA,TGCAGTGCTAGAGTGGTTCGGGGAGGGTACAACCAGCATTTT,CSARVVRGGYNQHF
TRBJ1-1,TRBV3-1,NA,NA,TGTGCCAGCAGTTTAGGCTCCCCCAGCGCTGAAGCTTTCTTT,CASSLGSPSAEAFF
TRBJ2-7,TRBV7-2,many,TRBD2,TGTGCCAGCAGCCGGGGAGGGGCCTACGAGCAGTACTTC,CASSRGGAYEQYF
TRBJ1-5,TRBV5-1,NA,NA,TGCGCCAGCAGCTTGGACGGGGATAGCAATCAGCCCCAGCATTTT,CASSLDGDSNQPQHF
TRBJ2-7,TRBV20-1,NA,TRBD2,TGCAGTGCAGGGACTAGCGGTTCCTACGAGCAGTACTTC,CSAGTSGSYEQYF
TRBJ2-2,TRBV10-3,NA,NA,TGTGCCATCAGTGAGCATCACGCGGCCGGGGAGCTGTTTTTT,CAISEHHAAGELFF
TRBJ2-1,TRBV7-2,NA,TRBD1,TGTGCCAGCAGCTCCCTCCGACAGGGGGCGAGAAATGAGCAGTTCTTC,CASSSLRQGARNEQFF
TRBJ1-2,TRBV20-1,many,TRBD1,TGCAGTGCTTCAACAGGGGCGGGTAAAGGCTACACCTTC,CSASTGAGKGYTF
TRBJ2-7,TRBV5-4,many,NA,TGTGCCAGCAGCTCCAGGGCGGGCGAGCAGTACTTC,CASSSRAGEQYF
TRBJ2-2,TRBV29-1,NA,NA,TGCAGCGTTGTATGTCGGGGAGATAACACCGGGGAGCTGTTTTTT,CSVVCRGDNTGELFF
TRBJ1-5,TRBV27,NA,TRBD1,TGTGCCAGCAGTTTATCGGACAGGTATCAGCCCCAGCATTTT,CASSLSDRYQPQHF
TRBJ1-2,TRBV6-1,many,TRBD1,TGTGCCAGCAGTTCACCGGGACAGAGTAGGGGCTACACCTTC,CASSSPGQSRGYTF
TRBJ2-5,TRBV5-6,NA,NA,TGTGCCAGCAGCTTGCTAAGGGACGAGGAAGAGACCCAGTACTTC,CASSLLRDEEETQYF